This TCR beta chain was sequenced during a study of blood T cell repertoires in COVID-19. The participants were between about 18 and 90 years old and came from some 25 US areas. Libraries were prepared by immunoSEQ multiplex PCR; TCRdb keeps only in-frame clonotypes and omits some of them. The repertoire holds around 300,000 clones, almost 90% seen once, with around 4.4% in the top ten. This CDR3 has 14 amino acids. Looked up from germline, CDR1 is PRHDT and CDR2 is FYEKMQ (reference sequence). The V and J ends lost 5 bases and 6 bases respectively, with 16 bases between them. V gene TRBV13 combines with J gene TRBJ1-1, with D maybe TRBD1 (6 bases). The TCR was taken from a woman aged 18 to 35 with acute COVID-19. Input material: PBMCs or T cells enriched from blood (not recorded which). CDR3 coding DNA: TGTGCCAGCAGCCCCTTAGGACAGTCAGCTGAAGCTTTCTTT. It codes for CASSPLGQSAEAFF.